This is a list of T cell receptor beta chains from one sample in a study of cytomegalovirus exposure and HLA in healthy donors. The repertoire was sequenced with immunoSEQ multiplex PCR; TCRdb's copy has only in-frame clones and lacks some. The data contain about 150,000 clones, roughly four fifths of them singletons. The sequencing sample was made of PBMCs. All receptors come from a woman aged 40 to 50 in good health and CMV-seronegative. Each CDR3 is given with its conserved first and last residue. The D gene is left open where the match is weak. For some rows the clone size is stated as once, few or many, or as a class when expanded; others skip it.

CDR3aa,CDR3nt,abundance,j_gene,v_gene,d_gene
CASSSAGRYGYTF,TGCGCCAGCAGCTCAGCGGGGAGGTATGGCTACACCTTC,NA,TRBJ1-2,TRBV5-1,NA
CASSHPGQPPNEQFF,TGTGCCAGCAGTCATCCGGGACAACCACCCAATGAGCAGTTCTTC,NA,TRBJ2-1,TRBV6-5,NA
CASSLAEGRQQFF,TGTGCCAGCAGCTTGGCCGAGGGCCGTCAGCAGTTCTTC,NA,TRBJ2-1,TRBV5-4,NA
CASSEYTLNTEAFF,TGTGCCAGCAGTGAGTACACCTTGAACACTGAAGCTTTCTTT,medium-sized,TRBJ1-1,TRBV6-1,NA
CASRRSGGAYTGELFF,TGCGCCAGCAGGAGGTCGGGGGGCGCGTACACCGGGGAGCTGTTTTTT,NA,TRBJ2-2,TRBV5-1,NA
CASSFQDRTGGYGYTF,TGTGCCAGCAGTTTTCAGGACCGGACCGGGGGCTATGGCTACACCTTC,NA,TRBJ1-2,TRBV28,NA
CASRDRGYGYTF,TGTGCCAGCAGGGACAGGGGGTATGGCTACACCTTC,NA,TRBJ1-2,TRBV7-9,TRBD1
CASSLIRGLTEAFF,TGTGCCAGCAGTTTAATCAGGGGGCTTACTGAAGCTTTCTTT,NA,TRBJ1-1,TRBV27,TRBD1
CASRTGKSYEQYF,TGTGCCAGCAGGACAGGGAAAAGCTACGAGCAGTACTTC,NA,TRBJ2-7,TRBV28,TRBD1
CASSEYIEGEQYF,TGTGCCAGCAGTGAGTACATCGAGGGCGAGCAGTACTTC,NA,TRBJ2-7,TRBV2,NA
CASTPGQGYETQYF,TGTGCCAGTACGCCGGGACAGGGGTATGAGACCCAGTACTTC,NA,TRBJ2-5,TRBV19,TRBD1
CASSLAAGQYEQYF,TGTGCCAGCAGCTTAGCGGCGGGGCAGTACGAGCAGTACTTC,NA,TRBJ2-7,TRBV7-9,NA
CASSLNPGGNSNEQFF,TGTGCCAGCAGCTTAAATCCGGGGGGGAATAGTAATGAGCAGTTCTTC,NA,TRBJ2-1,TRBV7-3,TRBD2
CASSQILAGGPSTYNEQFF,TGCGCCAGCAGTCAGATACTAGCGGGGGGGCCCTCTACCTACAATGAGCAGTTCTTC,NA,TRBJ2-1,TRBV4-1,TRBD2
CASSEVLDTGELFF,TGTGCCAGCAGTGAGGTCCTAGACACCGGGGAGCTGTTTTTT,NA,TRBJ2-2,TRBV2,NA
CASTRTGQNTEAFF,TGCGCCAGCACGAGAACAGGGCAGAACACTGAAGCTTTCTTT,few,TRBJ1-1,TRBV4-1,NA
CATSRDLSYEQYF,TGTGCCACCAGCAGAGACCTTAGCTACGAGCAGTACTTC,NA,TRBJ2-7,TRBV15,NA
CASSQEIRSGGLDTQYF,TGCGCCAGCAGCCAAGAAATTAGGAGCGGGGGGTTGGATACGCAGTATTTT,NA,TRBJ2-3,TRBV4-1,TRBD2
CASSPREGGETQYF,TGTGCCAGCAGCCCTAGGGAGGGCGGAGAGACCCAGTACTTC,once,TRBJ2-5,TRBV5-4,TRBD2
CASSTTGLGTIYF,TGTGCCAGCAGTACCACAGGGTTAGGCACCATATATTTT,NA,TRBJ1-3,TRBV28,NA
CASSQREPNYGYTF,TGCGCCAGCAGTCAGAGGGAGCCCAACTATGGCTACACCTTC,NA,TRBJ1-2,TRBV23-1,NA
CASSPDRYGYTF,TGTGCCAGCTCACCCGACAGATATGGCTACACCTTC,NA,TRBJ1-2,TRBV18,NA
CASSPDWASYEQYF,TGCGCCAGCAGCCCTGATTGGGCTTCCTACGAGCAGTACTTC,NA,TRBJ2-7,TRBV5-1,NA
CASSEYTGNPIYF,TGTGCCAGCAGTGAATATACGGGAAACCCCATATATTTT,NA,TRBJ1-3,TRBV2,NA
CASSLSGQYSNQPQHF,TGTGCCAGCAGTTTATCGGGACAATATAGCAATCAGCCCCAGCATTTT,NA,TRBJ1-5,TRBV28,NA
CASSLAAGRRHTEAFF,TGTGCCAGCAGCTTAGCGGCGGGTAGAAGACACACTGAAGCTTTCTTT,NA,TRBJ1-1,TRBV11-2,NA
CASSLTGGLSEAFF,TGTGCCAGCAGCTTGACAGGGGGCCTTTCTGAAGCTTTCTTT,NA,TRBJ1-1,TRBV13,TRBD1
CAIRGGFNEQFF,TGTGCCATCCGGGGGGGCTTTAATGAGCAGTTCTTC,NA,TRBJ2-1,TRBV10-3,TRBD2
CATSRDRAQETQYF,TGTGCCACCAGCAGGGACAGAGCCCAAGAGACCCAGTACTTC,NA,TRBJ2-5,TRBV15,NA
CASSLEWAGNTEAFF,TGTGCCAGCAGCTTGGAATGGGCAGGGAACACTGAAGCTTTCTTT,once,TRBJ1-1,TRBV5-6,NA
CASKTSGGTDTQYF,TGCGCCAGCAAAACTAGCGGGGGCACAGATACGCAGTATTTT,NA,TRBJ2-3,TRBV5-1,TRBD2
CASRDTGGAYGYTF,TGTGCCAGCAGGGACACAGGGGGCGCATACGGCTACACCTTC,NA,TRBJ1-2,TRBV6-1,TRBD1
CASSLGQGYGYTF,TGTGCCAGCAGTTTAGGACAGGGATATGGCTACACCTTC,NA,TRBJ1-2,TRBV28,TRBD1
CASSLPGQSNTEAFF,TGCGCCAGCAGCTTACCAGGACAGTCTAACACTGAAGCTTTCTTT,NA,TRBJ1-1,TRBV5-1,NA
CASSGQALGNEKLFF,TGTGCCAGCAGTGGACAGGCTTTGGGGAATGAAAAACTGTTTTTT,NA,TRBJ1-4,TRBV2,NA
CASRDRAVPGELFF,TGTGCCAGCAGGGACAGGGCGGTCCCCGGGGAGCTGTTTTTT,few,TRBJ2-2,TRBV2,TRBD1
CASSRNDGANYGYTF,TGTGCCAGCTCACGAAACGACGGGGCTAACTATGGCTACACCTTC,NA,TRBJ1-2,TRBV18,NA
CASSHGQGFGEKLFF,TGCGCCAGCAGCCACGGACAGGGGTTTGGTGAAAAACTGTTTTTT,NA,TRBJ1-4,TRBV4-1,TRBD1
CASSRPGVSYNEQFF,TGTGCCAGCAGTAGACCGGGAGTCTCCTACAATGAGCAGTTCTTC,NA,TRBJ2-1,TRBV6-1,NA
CASSPETDTQYF,TGTGCCAGCAGCCCGGAGACAGATACGCAGTATTTT,NA,TRBJ2-3,TRBV2,NA
CASSGAGLGTGKRWGELFF,TGTGCCAGCAGTGGGGCCGGCCTCGGGACAGGGAAGCGCTGGGGGGAGCTGTTTTTT,NA,TRBJ2-2,TRBV11-2,TRBD1
CASSRKSGTTLAYEQYF,TGCGCCAGCAGCCGAAAATCAGGGACTACTCTCGCCTACGAGCAGTACTTC,NA,TRBJ2-7,TRBV5-1,TRBD2
CASKETGTGGDTQYF,TGTGCCAGCAAAGAAACCGGGACAGGGGGTGATACGCAGTATTTT,NA,TRBJ2-3,TRBV2,TRBD1
CASSSLVGYTF,TGTGCCAGCAGCTCCCTAGTTGGCTACACCTTC,NA,TRBJ1-2,TRBV7-9,NA
CASNRGLGTGELFF,TGTGCCAGTAACAGGGGGCTTGGCACCGGGGAGCTGTTTTTT,NA,TRBJ2-2,TRBV28,TRBD1
CASRGNRGGNTIYF,TGTGCCAGCAGGGGGAACAGAGGGGGAAACACCATATATTTT,NA,TRBJ1-3,TRBV2,NA
CASSLANRVLATYEQYF,TGTGCCAGCAGCTTAGCGAACAGGGTTCTCGCCACCTACGAGCAGTACTTC,few,TRBJ2-7,TRBV7-2,NA
CASSYTGEPNSPLHF,TGTGCCAGCAGCTACACGGGAGAGCCTAATTCACCCCTCCACTTT,NA,TRBJ1-6,TRBV7-9,NA
CASSEQGTDTQYF,TGTGCCAGCAGTGAACAGGGTACAGATACGCAGTATTTT,NA,TRBJ2-3,TRBV2,NA
CASSPLKRGGQDTQYF,TGCGCCAGCAGTCCACTCAAACGGGGGGGCCAAGATACGCAGTATTTT,NA,TRBJ2-3,TRBV10-2,TRBD2
CASSRGDRGRNTEAFF,TGTGCCAGTAGTCGTGGGGACAGGGGCCGGAACACTGAAGCTTTCTTT,NA,TRBJ1-1,TRBV19,TRBD1
CASSYDRLYGYTF,TGTGCCAGCAGTTACGACAGACTCTATGGCTACACCTTC,NA,TRBJ1-2,TRBV6-5,NA